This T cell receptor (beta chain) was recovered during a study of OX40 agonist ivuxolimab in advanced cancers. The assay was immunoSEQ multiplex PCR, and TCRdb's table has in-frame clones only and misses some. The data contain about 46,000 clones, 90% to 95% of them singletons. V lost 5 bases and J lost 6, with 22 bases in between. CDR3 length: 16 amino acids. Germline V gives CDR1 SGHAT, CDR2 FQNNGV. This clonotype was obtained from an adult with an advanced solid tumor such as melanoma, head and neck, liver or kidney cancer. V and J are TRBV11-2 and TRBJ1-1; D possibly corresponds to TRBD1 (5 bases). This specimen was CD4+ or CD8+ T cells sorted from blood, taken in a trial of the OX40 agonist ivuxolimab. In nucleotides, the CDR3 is TGTGCCAGCAGCGGCCTCGGGGGGGTAATCGTGGCTGAAGCTTTCTTT. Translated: CASSGLGGVIVAEAFF.